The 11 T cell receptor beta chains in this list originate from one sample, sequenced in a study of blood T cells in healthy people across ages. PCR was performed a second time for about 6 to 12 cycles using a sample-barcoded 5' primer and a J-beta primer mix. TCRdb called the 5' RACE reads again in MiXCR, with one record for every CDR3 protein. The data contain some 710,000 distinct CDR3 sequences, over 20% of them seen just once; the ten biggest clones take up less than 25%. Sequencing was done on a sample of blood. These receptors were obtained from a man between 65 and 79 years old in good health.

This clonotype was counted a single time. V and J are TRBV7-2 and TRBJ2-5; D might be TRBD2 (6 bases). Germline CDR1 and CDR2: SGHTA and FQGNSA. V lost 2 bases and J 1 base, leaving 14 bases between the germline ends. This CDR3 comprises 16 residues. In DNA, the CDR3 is TGTGCCAGCAGCTTACAGGCTAGCGAGACCCAAGAGACCCAGTACTTC. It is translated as CASSLQASETQETQYF. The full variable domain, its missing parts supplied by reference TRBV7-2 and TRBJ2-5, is GAGVSQSPSNKVTEKGKDVELRCDPISGHTALYWYRQSLGQGLEFLIYFQGNSAPDKSGLPSDRFSAERTGGSVSTLTIQRTQQEDSAVYLCASSLQASETQETQYFGPGTRLLVL.

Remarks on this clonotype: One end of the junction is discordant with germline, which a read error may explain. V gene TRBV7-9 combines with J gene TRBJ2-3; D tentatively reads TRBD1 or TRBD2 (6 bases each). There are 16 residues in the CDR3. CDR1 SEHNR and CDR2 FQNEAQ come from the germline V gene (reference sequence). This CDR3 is CASGFGGGARTDTQYF. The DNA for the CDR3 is TGTGCCAGCGGCTTCGGGGGCGGGGCACGCACAGATACGCAGTATTTT.

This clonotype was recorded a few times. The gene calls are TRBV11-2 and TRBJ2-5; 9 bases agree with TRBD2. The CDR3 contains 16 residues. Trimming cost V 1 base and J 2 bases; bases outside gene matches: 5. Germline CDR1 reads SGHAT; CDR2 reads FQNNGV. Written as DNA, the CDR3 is TGTGCCAGCAGCTTAGTACGCCTAGCGGGGCAAGAGACCCAGTACTTC. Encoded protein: CASSLVRLAGQETQYF.

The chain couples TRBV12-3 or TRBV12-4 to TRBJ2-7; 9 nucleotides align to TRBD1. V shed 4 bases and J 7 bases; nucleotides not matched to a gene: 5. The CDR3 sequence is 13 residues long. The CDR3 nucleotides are TGTGCCAGCAGTTGGGACAGGGCCTCAGAGCAGTACTTC. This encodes CASSWDRASEQYF.

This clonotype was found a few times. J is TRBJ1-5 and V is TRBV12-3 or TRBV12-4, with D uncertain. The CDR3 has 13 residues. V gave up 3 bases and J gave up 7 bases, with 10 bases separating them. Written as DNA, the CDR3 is TGTGCCAGCAGTTTTTTCCCCGAACAGCCCCAGCATTTT. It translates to CASSFFPEQPQHF.

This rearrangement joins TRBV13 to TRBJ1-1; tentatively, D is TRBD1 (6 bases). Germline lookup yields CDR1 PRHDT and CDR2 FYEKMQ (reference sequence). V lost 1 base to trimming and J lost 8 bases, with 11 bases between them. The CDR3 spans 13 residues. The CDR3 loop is CASSLAGQHEAFF. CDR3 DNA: TGTGCCAGCAGCTTAGCCGGACAGCACGAAGCTTTCTTT.

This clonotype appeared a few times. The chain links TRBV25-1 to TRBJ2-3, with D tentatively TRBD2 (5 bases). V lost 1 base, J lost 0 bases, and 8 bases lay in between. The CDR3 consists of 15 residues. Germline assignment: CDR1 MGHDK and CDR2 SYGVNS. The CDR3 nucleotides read TGTGCCAGCAGTGAATTTCGGGGTAGCACAGATACGCAGTATTTT. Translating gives CASSEFRGSTDTQYF.

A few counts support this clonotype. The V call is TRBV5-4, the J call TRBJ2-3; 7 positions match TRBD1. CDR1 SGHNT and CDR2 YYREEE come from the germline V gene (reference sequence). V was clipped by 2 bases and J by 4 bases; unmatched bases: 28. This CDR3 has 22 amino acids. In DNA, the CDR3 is TGTGCCAGCAGCTTACCCCTTGGAGGCCCTCGGACAGGTTTTGGGGCCCCAGATACGCAGTATTTT. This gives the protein CASSLPLGGPRTGFGAPDTQYF.

The DNA of the CDR3 is TGTGCCAGCAGCCCCGGGACCGCCGTGTCTAATGAGCAGTTCTTC. Translated, it gives CASSPGTAVSNEQFF. This rearrangement joins TRBV6-5 to TRBJ2-1, with D possibly called TRBD1 or TRBD2 (5 bases each). Germline values: CDR1 MNHEY, CDR2 SVGAGI. Trimming left V 6 bases short and J 7 bases short, with 19 bases between. The CDR3 has 15 residues.

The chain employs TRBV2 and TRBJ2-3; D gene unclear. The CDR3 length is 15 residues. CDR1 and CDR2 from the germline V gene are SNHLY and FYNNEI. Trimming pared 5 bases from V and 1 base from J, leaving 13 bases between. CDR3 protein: CASSTSTARTDTQYF. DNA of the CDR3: TGTGCCAGCAGTACCTCGACGGCCCGCACAGATACGCAGTATTTT.

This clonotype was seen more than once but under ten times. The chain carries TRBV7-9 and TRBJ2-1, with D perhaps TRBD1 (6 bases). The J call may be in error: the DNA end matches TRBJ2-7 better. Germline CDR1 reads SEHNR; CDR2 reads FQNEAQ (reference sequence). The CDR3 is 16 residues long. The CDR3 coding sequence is TGTGCCAGCGAGCTTAACCCGGGACATGGAGCCTACGAGCAGTACTTC. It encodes CASELNPGHGAYEQYF.